A single sample gave rise to the 18 T cell receptor beta chains below, sequenced in a study of T-cell reconstitution after alpha-beta-depleted transplantation in children. Preparation of the TCRbeta library was carried out with unique molecular identifiers. In TCRdb, the PCR reads were re-called with MiXCR into one record per CDR3 protein. The sample holds about 440,000 distinct CDR3 sequences, approximately 42% seen once. The sequenced sample was PBMCs, obtained before TCRalphabeta/CD19-depleted stem cell transplant. The receptors were sampled from a girl aged 2-15 years with aplastic anemia, due to receive a stem cell transplant.

This clonotype was seen only a few times. This chain connects TRBV3-1 to TRBJ2-2; maybe TRBD2 (5 bases). CDR3 size: 12 residues. Trimming took off 5 bases at V and 7 bases at J, with 8 bases between the two ends. In germline, CDR1 is LGHDT, CDR2 YNNKEL (reference sequence). The CDR3 reads CASSGGFGELFF. The CDR3 nucleotides are TGTGCCAGCAGCGGAGGATTCGGGGAGCTGTTTTTT. Based on the CDR3 plus reference TRBV3-1 and TRBJ2-2, the full variable domain is DTAVSQTPKYLVTQMGNDKSIKCEQNLGHDTMYWYKQDSKKFLKIMFSYNNKELIINETVPNRFSPKSPDKAHLNLHINSLELGDSAVYFCASSGGFGELFFGEGSRLTVL.

The rearrangement links TRBV30 to TRBJ2-1; D not resolved. The V end was cut by 2 bases, the J end by 8 bases, with 13 bases between. CDR3 size: 13 residues. Looked up from germline, CDR1 is GTSNPN and CDR2 is SVGIG (reference sequence). CDR3 in amino acids: CAWSPTGMDEQFF. The CDR3 DNA is TGTGCCTGGAGTCCTACTGGAATGGATGAGCAGTTCTTC.

This clonotype has a count of ten or more. The chain links TRBV7-9 to TRBJ2-5, with 7 bases fitting TRBD2. With V trimmed by 1 base and J by 3 bases, 2 bases remained unmatched. Looked up from germline, CDR1 is SEHNR and CDR2 is FQNEAQ (reference sequence). The length of the CDR3 is 14 residues. This CDR3 reads CASSLVTSKETQYF. Written as DNA, the CDR3 is TGTGCCAGCAGCTTAGTGACTAGCAAAGAGACCCAGTACTTC.

V usage is TRBV7-9 and J usage is TRBJ2-7, with 8 bases aligning to TRBD1. CDR3 size: 16 residues. The junction had 14 bases not matched to a gene; V was cut back by 5 bases and J by 5 bases. Germline values: CDR1 SEHNR, CDR2 FQNEAQ (reference sequence). CDR3 region: CASSPTHGQGLHEQYF. The CDR3 region has the DNA TGTGCCAGCAGCCCTACTCATGGACAGGGTCTCCACGAGCAGTACTTC.

This clonotype showed up just a few times. This chain connects TRBV4-2 to TRBJ2-1, with 8 bases aligning to TRBD2. Germline V gene sequence: CDR1 LGHNA, CDR2 YNFKEQ. The ends lost 2 bases at V and 7 bases at J; junction bases unmatched: 7. The CDR3 is 15 residues long. CDR3 sequence reads: CASSQSSGSPNEQFF. The CDR3 nucleotides read TGTGCCAGCAGCCAATCGAGCGGGAGTCCTAATGAGCAGTTCTTC.

This chain joins TRBV6-1 and TRBJ2-7; D is perhaps TRBD2 (6 bases). The CDR3 is made up of 13 amino acids. Germline V gives CDR1 MNHNS, CDR2 SASEGT. Trimming took 5 bases from V and 4 from J, leaving 12 bases between them. CDR3 protein: CASSTLGGYEQYF. In DNA form, the CDR3 reads TGTGCCAGCAGTACGCTGGGGGGATACGAGCAGTACTTC.

The genes are TRBV10-3 and TRBJ2-3, with D possibly being TRBD1 (6 bases). CDR1 is ENHRY, CDR2 SYGVKD, per germline. Trimming stripped 0 bases from V and 4 bases from J, with 20 bases between. The CDR3 has 18 residues. The DNA of the CDR3 is TGTGCCATCAGTGAGTCAAAGCACGGATTGGGACACCCAGATACGCAGTATTTT. Its translation is CAISESKHGLGHPDTQYF.

This clonotype was counted many times. J is TRBJ2-1 and V is TRBV15, with TRBD2 identical over 8 bases. CDR3 length: 15 residues. V shed 5 bases, J shed 2 bases, and the junction held 5 bases outside the gene matches. Germline lookup yields CDR1 LNHNV and CDR2 YYDKDF (reference sequence). CDR3 amino acids: CATSFGRAPYNEQFF. CDR3 sequence (DNA): TGTGCCACCAGCTTCGGGAGGGCCCCCTACAATGAGCAGTTCTTC.

V gene TRBV20-1 combines with J gene TRBJ2-1; 7 bases are a match to TRBD2. V lost 3 bases and J lost 6; bases outside the gene matches: 17. Germline V gives CDR1 DFQATT, CDR2 SNEGSKA (reference sequence). There are 17 residues in the CDR3. CDR3 coding DNA: TGCAGTGCTAGCCACGTCCTTCGGGCGGGAGCTTCCAATGAGCAGTTCTTC. It codes for CSASHVLRAGASNEQFF.

In this sample, this clonotype turned up once. V usage is TRBV7-8 and J usage is TRBJ2-3, with 9 bases identical to TRBD2. The CDR3 has 19 residues. Germline CDR1 and CDR2: SGHVS and FQNEAQ. V lost 2 bases, J lost 2 bases, and 14 bases stayed unmatched. In DNA, the CDR3 is TGTGCCAGCAGCTTACCGGGGAAGAGTAGCGGGAGCTTCACAGATACGCAGTATTTT. Translating it yields CASSLPGKSSGSFTDTQYF.

This chain links TRBV20-1 with TRBJ2-2; 7 positions agree with TRBD1. V lost 3 bases to trimming and J lost 0 bases; unmatched junction nucleotides: 10. Germline V lookup: CDR1 DFQATT, CDR2 SNEGSKA (reference sequence). This CDR3 region has 17 residues. CDR3 nucleotides: TGCAGTGCTAGGGTGGACAGGCGGTACGCGAACACCGGGGAGCTGTTTTTT. Translating gives CSARVDRRYANTGELFF.

The V gene is TRBV12-3 or TRBV12-4, the J gene TRBJ1-5, with D unresolved. V was clipped by 1 base and J by 1 base, with 14 bases between them. The CDR3 totals 17 residues. In nucleotides, the CDR3 is TGTGCCAGCAGTTTAGAGACCTGGGCGGAGAGCAATCAGCCCCAGCATTTT. Translating it yields CASSLETWAESNQPQHF.

This clonotype was seen only a few times. A read error may be the cause here, since a much bigger clone is one base away. The gene calls are TRBV2 and TRBJ1-5, with unresolved D. This CDR3 spans 15 amino acids. Germline V gene data show CDR1 as SNHLY and CDR2 as FYNNEI. The CDR3 spells CASRGGEASNHPQHF. CDR3 coding DNA: TGTGCCAGCAGGGGCGGGGAGGCAAGCAATCACCCCCAGCATTTT.

V is TRBV6-1 and J is TRBJ1-6; possibly TRBD1 for D (5 bases). This CDR3 comprises 16 residues. Per the germline V gene, CDR1 is MNHNS and CDR2 is SASEGT. The V gene lost 6 bases and the J gene lost 0 bases, with 12 bases spanning the gap. CDR3 nucleotide sequence: TGTGCCAGCAGAGACAGTCCTAGCTCCTATAATTCACCCCTCCACTTT. Translated, it gives CASRDSPSSYNSPLHF.

Of note for this clonotype: A junction end diverges from the germline sequence, so it may reflect a read error. The chain recombines TRBV5-1 with TRBJ2-5; D possibly corresponds to TRBD1 (6 bases). Looked up from germline, CDR1 is SGHRS and CDR2 is YFSETQ. The CDR3 consists of 14 residues. The CDR3: CASSPTRGRETQSF. For the CDR3, the DNA is TGCGCCAGCAGCCCGACCAGGGGCAGGGAGACCCAGTCCTTC.

This clonotype appeared many times. This sequence joins TRBV5-6 and TRBJ2-7; 11 bases agree with TRBD2. V dropped 4 bases and J dropped 5; count of bases not matched to a gene: 11. Germline CDR1 reads SGHDT; CDR2 reads YYEEEE. The CDR3 length is 16 residues. CDR3 DNA: TGTGCCAGCAGCCCTCTTCCGACTAGCGGGATGAACGAGCAGTACTTC. Residues: CASSPLPTSGMNEQYF.

V and J are TRBV6-5 and TRBJ2-7, with TRBD1 as a possible D gene (6 bases). CDR1 is MNHEY, CDR2 SVGAGI, per germline. The ends were cut back, 4 bases at V and 1 base at J, with 11 bases in the middle. This CDR3 comprises 14 residues. The CDR3 here is CASSSKGQSYEQYF. The CDR3 DNA reads TGTGCCAGCAGTTCTAAGGGACAATCCTACGAGCAGTACTTC.

This chain connects TRBV20-1 to TRBJ2-5; a weak D match, TRBD1 (6 bases). Germline CDR1 DFQATT, CDR2 SNEGSKA (reference sequence). The CDR3 totals 14 residues. Trimming left V 5 bases short and J 5 bases short, with 18 bases between. DNA for the CDR3: TGCAGTGCTTCCGGACAGACCGATAGGGAGACCCAGTACTTC. The encoded protein is CSASGQTDRETQYF.